The 5 T cell receptor beta chains presented below share a single source sample, sequenced in a study of human T cells and chemical hapten exposure. TCRdb ran MiXCR on the RACE reads and lists one entry per CDR3 protein. The repertoire holds around 80,000 distinct CDR3 sequences, approximately 8.6% seen once, with roughly 1.4% in the top ten. As for time point: healthy volunteer bleed at 6 weeks. The template was total RNA from unfractionated whole blood. Sequenced material: whole blood. These receptors came from a male donor in good health. Some clones in this sample may be carry-over from other donors' samples.

This clonotype showed up many times. V gene TRBV12-3 or TRBV12-4 combines with J gene TRBJ1-5; the match to TRBD1 covers 7 bases. The V and J ends lost 6 bases and 4 bases, in that order; junction bases with no gene match: 3. This CDR3 has 13 residues. The CDR3 protein is CASRDRENQPQHF. The CDR3 coding sequence is TGTGCCAGCAGAGACAGGGAAAATCAGCCCCAGCATTTT.

This clonotype has only a few counts. The rearrangement links TRBV18 to TRBJ1-1; D uncertain. The CDR3 is made up of 18 amino acids. V dropped 10 bases and J dropped 0 bases, with 27 bases sitting between them. The germline CDR1 and CDR2 sequences are KGHSH and LQKENI. DNA for the CDR3: TGTGCCACCACCACCTTTCAACGGGCAAAGGGAGTGAACACTGAAGCTTTCTTT. It translates to CATTTFQRAKGVNTEAFF.

This clonotype was observed many times. This chain uses TRBV6-2 or TRBV6-3 with TRBJ1-1, with D unresolved. The CDR3 spans 11 residues. V lost 6 bases to trimming and J lost 6 bases, with 8 bases between them. From germline, CDR1 is MNHEY and CDR2 SVGEGT. The CDR3 loop reads CASRTEAEAFF. The CDR3 DNA is TGTGCCAGCAGAACCGAGGCTGAAGCTTTCTTT.

This clonotype was seen at least ten times. The chain couples TRBV6-2 or TRBV6-3 to TRBJ1-4, with D possibly TRBD1 on 6 matching bases. The V end lost 5 bases, the J end lost 6 bases, and 16 bases lay between the germline ends. The germline V gene encodes CDR1 MNHEY and CDR2 SVGEGT. The CDR3 spans 15 residues. The CDR3 loop reads CASSNTRDTYEKLFF. The CDR3 region has the DNA TGTGCCAGCAGTAATACCCGGGACACCTATGAAAAACTGTTTTTT.

This clonotype was seen repeatedly, ten times or more. This chain links TRBV5-4 with TRBJ1-1, with unresolved D. There are 12 residues in the CDR3. Deletions cut 2 bases from V and 1 base from J, with 3 bases between. Germline-derived CDR1 and CDR2 are SGHNT and YYREEE (reference sequence). The CDR3 DNA is TGTGCCAGCAGCTTCCGGAACACTGAAGCTTTCTTT. Translated: CASSFRNTEAFF.